This TCR beta chain was found in a study of CD8 T cells in Susac syndrome. For the study at large: Susac syndrome patients were untreated, on corticosteroids with some adding intravenous immunoglobulin, or on intravenous immunoglobulin only.

Germline CDR1 and CDR2: SGHTA and FQGNSA. This CDR3 is built from 17 residues. V was shortened by 4 bases and J by 0 bases, with 18 bases between the two germline ends. cDNA came from roughly 0.53 to 1 ug RNA primed by random hexamers. TCR beta CDR3 was amplified by immunoSEQ multiplex PCR. This amplification extended across 54 Vbeta and 13 Jbeta segments. One entry per CDR3 protein results from TCRdb running MiXCR on the immunoSEQ multiplex PCR reads. The sample lists about 210,000 distinct CDR3 sequences; about 95% were seen once. The TCR originated in a human donor with Susac syndrome. What was sequenced was CD4+ T cells from PBMCs. The J gene is TRBJ1-2, the V gene TRBV7-2; D remains ambiguous. The CDR3 spells CASSSRATAQANYGYTF. CDR3 bases: TGTGCCAGCAGCTCGAGGGCGACGGCTCAAGCTAACTATGGCTACACCTTC.